This T cell receptor beta chain comes out of a study of blood T cell repertoires in COVID-19. Trimming cost V 0 bases and J 5 bases; bases outside gene matches: 9. The CDR3 sequence is 15 residues long. Germline V CDR1 and CDR2: GTSNPN, SVGIG (reference sequence). Sequencing was performed with immunoSEQ multiplex PCR; in TCRdb, only in-frame clones are kept and a portion is missing. The top ten hold 4.5% to 6% of the sample, which has over 250,000 clones, roughly 85% seen once. This chain joins TRBV30 and TRBJ2-5; 7 bases line up with TRBD1. The sample comprised peripheral blood. This receptor was identified in a man between 50 and 59 years old with active or convalescent COVID-19. CDR3 nucleotide sequence: TGTGCCTGGAGTGTACTGAGGGGGCCAGGGGAGACCCAGTACTTC. Encoded protein: CAWSVLRGPGETQYF.